The entry below describes one T cell receptor (beta chain). The data originate from a study of blood T cell repertoires in COVID-19. CDR1 is SGDLS and CDR2 is YYNGEE in the germline V gene. CDR3 length: 15 amino acids. Trimming took 4 bases from V and 5 from J; bases not matched to a gene: 7. Assay used: immunoSEQ multiplex PCR; TCRdb lists only in-frame clones, some missing. The sample includes about 250,000 clones, roughly 80% seen only once; the top ten take around 3.6%. Enrollees, roughly 18 to 89 years old, lived in some 24 US areas. The study assigned cohorts using participant-reported clinical history.

The origin of this receptor is a man aged 45-65 years who had recovered from COVID-19. V is TRBV9 and J is TRBJ1-4; 8 bases line up with TRBD1. The sample was PBMCs or T cells enriched from blood (not recorded which). CDR3 nucleotides: TGTGCCAGCAGCTCCCGGGACAGGACAAATGAAAAACTGTTTTTT. It codes for CASSSRDRTNEKLFF.